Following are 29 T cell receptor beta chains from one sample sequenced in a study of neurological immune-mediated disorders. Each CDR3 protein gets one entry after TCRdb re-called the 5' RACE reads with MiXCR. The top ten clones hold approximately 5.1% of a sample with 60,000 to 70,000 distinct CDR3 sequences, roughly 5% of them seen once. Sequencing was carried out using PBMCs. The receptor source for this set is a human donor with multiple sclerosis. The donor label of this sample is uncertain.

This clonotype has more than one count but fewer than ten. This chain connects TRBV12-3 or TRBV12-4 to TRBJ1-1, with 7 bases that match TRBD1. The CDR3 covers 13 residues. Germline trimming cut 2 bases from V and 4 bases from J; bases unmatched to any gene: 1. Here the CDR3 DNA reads TGTGCCAGCAGTTTAAACAGGGGCACTGAAGCTTTCTTT. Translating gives CASSLNRGTEAFF.

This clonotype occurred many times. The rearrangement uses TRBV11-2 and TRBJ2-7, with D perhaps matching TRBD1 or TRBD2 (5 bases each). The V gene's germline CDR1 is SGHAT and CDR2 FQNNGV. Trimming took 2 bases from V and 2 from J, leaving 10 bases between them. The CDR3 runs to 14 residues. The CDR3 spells CASSLLWGTYEQYF. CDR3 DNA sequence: TGTGCCAGCAGCTTACTGTGGGGGACCTACGAGCAGTACTTC.

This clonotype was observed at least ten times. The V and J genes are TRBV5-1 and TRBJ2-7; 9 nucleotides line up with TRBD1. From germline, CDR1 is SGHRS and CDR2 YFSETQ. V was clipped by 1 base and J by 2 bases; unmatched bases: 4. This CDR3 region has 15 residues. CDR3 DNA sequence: TGCGCCAGCAGCTTGAGGGGACAGGGAACCTACGAGCAGTACTTC. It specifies CASSLRGQGTYEQYF.

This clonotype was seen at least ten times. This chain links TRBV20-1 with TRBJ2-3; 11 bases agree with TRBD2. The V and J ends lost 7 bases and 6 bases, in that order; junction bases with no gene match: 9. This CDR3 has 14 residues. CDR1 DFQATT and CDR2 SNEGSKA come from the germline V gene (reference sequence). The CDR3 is CSVKPSGGWDTQYF. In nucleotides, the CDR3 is TGCAGTGTTAAGCCTAGCGGGGGGTGGGATACGCAGTATTTT.

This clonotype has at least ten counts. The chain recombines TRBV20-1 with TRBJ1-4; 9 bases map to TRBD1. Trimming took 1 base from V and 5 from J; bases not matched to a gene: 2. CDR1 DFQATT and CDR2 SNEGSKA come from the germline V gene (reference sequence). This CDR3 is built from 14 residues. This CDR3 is CSARVGTGNEKLFF. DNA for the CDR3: TGCAGTGCTAGAGTTGGGACAGGGAATGAAAAACTGTTTTTT.

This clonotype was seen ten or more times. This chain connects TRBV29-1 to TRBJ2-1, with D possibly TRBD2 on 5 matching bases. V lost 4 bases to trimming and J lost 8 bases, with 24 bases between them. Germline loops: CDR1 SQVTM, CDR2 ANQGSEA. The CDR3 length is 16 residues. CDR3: CSVVSLDVRTLDEQFF. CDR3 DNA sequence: TGCAGCGTTGTATCGTTGGACGTACGGACTTTAGATGAGCAGTTCTTC.

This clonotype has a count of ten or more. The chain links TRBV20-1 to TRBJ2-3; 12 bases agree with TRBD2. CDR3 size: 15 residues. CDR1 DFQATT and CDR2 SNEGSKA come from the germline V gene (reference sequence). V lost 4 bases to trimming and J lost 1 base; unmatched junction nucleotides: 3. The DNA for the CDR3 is TGCAGTGCTATCCGGACTAGCGGGGGCACAGATACGCAGTATTTT. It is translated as CSAIRTSGGTDTQYF.

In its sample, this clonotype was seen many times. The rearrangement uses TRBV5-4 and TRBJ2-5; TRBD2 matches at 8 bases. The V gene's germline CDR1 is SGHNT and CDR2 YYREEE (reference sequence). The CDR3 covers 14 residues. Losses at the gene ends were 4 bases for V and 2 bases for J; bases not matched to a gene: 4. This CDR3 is CASSGKRGQETQYF. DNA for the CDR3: TGTGCCAGCAGCGGCAAGCGGGGGCAAGAGACCCAGTACTTC.

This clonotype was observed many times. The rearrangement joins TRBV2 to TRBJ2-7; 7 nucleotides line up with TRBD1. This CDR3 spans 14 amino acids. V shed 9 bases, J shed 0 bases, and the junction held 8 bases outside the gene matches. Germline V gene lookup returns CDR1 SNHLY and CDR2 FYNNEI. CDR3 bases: TGTGCCAGTCACCAGGACAGGAGCTCCTACGAGCAGTACTTC. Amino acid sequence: CASHQDRSSYEQYF.

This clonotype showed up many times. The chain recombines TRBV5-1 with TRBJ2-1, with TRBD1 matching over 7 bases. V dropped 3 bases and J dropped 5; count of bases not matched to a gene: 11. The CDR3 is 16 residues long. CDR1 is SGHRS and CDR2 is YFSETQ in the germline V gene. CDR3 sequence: CASSSRRGLLDNEQFF. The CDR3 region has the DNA TGCGCCAGCAGCTCCAGAAGGGGGCTTCTGGACAATGAGCAGTTCTTC. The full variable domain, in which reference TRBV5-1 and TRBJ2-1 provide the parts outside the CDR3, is KAGVTQTPRYLIKTRGQQVTLSCSPISGHRSVSWYQQTPGQGLQFLFEYFSETQRNKGNFPGRFSGRQFSNSRSEMNVSTLELGDSALYLCASSSRRGLLDNEQFFGPGTRLTVL.

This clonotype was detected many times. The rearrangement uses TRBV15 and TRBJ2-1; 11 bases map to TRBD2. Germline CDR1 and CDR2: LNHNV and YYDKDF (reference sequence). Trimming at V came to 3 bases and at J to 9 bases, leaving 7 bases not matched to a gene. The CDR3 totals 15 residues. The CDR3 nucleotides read TGTGCCACCAGCAGGGATATGGGACTAGCGGTTGAGCAGTTCTTC. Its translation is CATSRDMGLAVEQFF.

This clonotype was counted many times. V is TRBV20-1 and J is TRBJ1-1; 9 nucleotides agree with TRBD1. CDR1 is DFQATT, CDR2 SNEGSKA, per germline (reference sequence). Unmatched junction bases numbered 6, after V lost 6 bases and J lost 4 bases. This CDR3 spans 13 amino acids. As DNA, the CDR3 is TGCAGTGCCACGCGGGACAGGGTCACTGAAGCTTTCTTT. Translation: CSATRDRVTEAFF.

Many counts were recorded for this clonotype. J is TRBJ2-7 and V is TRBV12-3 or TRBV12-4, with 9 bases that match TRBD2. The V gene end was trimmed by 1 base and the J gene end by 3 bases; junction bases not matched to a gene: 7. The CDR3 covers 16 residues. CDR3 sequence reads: CASSLGELAGNYEQYF. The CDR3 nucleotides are TGTGCCAGCAGTTTAGGGGAACTAGCGGGCAACTACGAGCAGTACTTC.

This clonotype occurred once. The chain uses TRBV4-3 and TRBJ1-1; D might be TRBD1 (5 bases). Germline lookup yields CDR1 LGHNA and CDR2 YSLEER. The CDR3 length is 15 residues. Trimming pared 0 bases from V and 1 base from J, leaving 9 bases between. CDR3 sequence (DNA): TGCGCCAGCAGCCAAGATCGGCAGGGGAACACTGAAGCTTTCTTT. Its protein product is CASSQDRQGNTEAFF.

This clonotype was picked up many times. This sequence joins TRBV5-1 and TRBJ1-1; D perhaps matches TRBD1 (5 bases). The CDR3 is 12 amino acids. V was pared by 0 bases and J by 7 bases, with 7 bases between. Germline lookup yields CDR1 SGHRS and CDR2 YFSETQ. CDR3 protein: CASSLGGNEAFF. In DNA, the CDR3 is TGCGCCAGCAGCTTGGGGGGGAATGAAGCTTTCTTT.

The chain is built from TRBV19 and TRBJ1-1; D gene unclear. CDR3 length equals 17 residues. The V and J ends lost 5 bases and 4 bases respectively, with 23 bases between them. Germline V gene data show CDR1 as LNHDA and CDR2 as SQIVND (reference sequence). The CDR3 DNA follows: TGTGCCAGTAGTGTACGATGGGTAGGCACCCGGGGCACTGAAGCTTTCTTT. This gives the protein CASSVRWVGTRGTEAFF.

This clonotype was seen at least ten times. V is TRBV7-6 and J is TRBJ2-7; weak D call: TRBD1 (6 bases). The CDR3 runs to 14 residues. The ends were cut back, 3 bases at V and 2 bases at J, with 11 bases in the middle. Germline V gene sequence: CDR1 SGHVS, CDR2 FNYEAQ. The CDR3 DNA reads TGTGCCAGCAGCTTGGGGACACCGGCCTACGAGCAGTACTTC. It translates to CASSLGTPAYEQYF.

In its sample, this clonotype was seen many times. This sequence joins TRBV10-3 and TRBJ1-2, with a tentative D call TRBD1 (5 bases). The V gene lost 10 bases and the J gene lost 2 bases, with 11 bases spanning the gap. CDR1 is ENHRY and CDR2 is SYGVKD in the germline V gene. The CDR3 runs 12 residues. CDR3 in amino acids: CATNPGNYGYTF. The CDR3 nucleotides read TGTGCCACCAACCCAGGGAACTATGGCTACACCTTC.

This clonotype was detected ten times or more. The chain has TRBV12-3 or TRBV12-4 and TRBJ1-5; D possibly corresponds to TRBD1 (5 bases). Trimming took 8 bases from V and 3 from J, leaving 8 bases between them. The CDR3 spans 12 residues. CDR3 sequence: CASGHDNQPQHF. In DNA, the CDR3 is TGTGCCAGCGGACATGACAATCAGCCCCAGCATTTT.

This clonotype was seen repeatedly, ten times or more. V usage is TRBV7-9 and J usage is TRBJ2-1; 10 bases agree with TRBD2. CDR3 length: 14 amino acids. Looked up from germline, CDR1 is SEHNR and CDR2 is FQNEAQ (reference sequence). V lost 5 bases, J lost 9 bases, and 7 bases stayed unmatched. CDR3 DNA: TGTGCCAGCAGCCAAGCCGGGACTAGCGCTGAGCAGTTCTTC. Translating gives CASSQAGTSAEQFF.

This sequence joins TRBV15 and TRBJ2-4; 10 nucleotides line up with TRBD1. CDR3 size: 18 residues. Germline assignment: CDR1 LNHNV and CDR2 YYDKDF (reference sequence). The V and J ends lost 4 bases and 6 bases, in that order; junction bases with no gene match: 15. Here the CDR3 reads CATSTSWGDRGDGNIQYF. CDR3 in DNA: TGTGCCACCAGCACATCGTGGGGGGACAGGGGAGATGGAAACATTCAGTACTTC. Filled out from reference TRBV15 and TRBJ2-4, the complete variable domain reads DAMVIQNPRYQVTQFGKPVTLSCSQTLNHNVMYWYQQKSSQAPKLLFHYYDKDFNNEADTPDNFQSRRPNTSFCFLDIRSPGLGDTAMYLCATSTSWGDRGDGNIQYFGAGTRLSVL.

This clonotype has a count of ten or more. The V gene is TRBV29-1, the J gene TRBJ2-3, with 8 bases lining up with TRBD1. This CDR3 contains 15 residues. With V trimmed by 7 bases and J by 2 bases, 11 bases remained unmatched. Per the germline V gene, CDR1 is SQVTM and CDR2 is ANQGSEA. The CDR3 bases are TGCAGCGCCACTCGGACAGGGCAGGACACAGATACGCAGTATTTT. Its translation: CSATRTGQDTDTQYF.

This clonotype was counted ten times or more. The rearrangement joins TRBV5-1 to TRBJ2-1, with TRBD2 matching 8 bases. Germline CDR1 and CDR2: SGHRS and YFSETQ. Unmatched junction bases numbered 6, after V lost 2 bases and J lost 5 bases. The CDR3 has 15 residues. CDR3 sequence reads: CASSFGRGGNNEQFF. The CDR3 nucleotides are TGCGCCAGCAGCTTTGGTCGCGGGGGGAACAATGAGCAGTTCTTC.

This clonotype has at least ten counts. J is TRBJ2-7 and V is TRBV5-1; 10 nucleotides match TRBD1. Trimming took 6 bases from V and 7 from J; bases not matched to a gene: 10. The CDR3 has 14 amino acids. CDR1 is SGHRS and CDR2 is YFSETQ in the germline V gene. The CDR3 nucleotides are TGCGCCAGCACCCTGACAGGGGGCGTGTTAGAGCAGTACTTC. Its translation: CASTLTGGVLEQYF.

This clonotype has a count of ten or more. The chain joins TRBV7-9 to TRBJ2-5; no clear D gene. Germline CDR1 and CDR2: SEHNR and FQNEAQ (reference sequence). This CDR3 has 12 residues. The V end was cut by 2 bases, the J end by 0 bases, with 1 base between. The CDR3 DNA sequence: TGTGCCAGCAGCTTAAACCAAGAGACCCAGTACTTC. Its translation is CASSLNQETQYF.

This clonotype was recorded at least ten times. The DNA of the CDR3 is TGCGCCAGCAGCCCCGGAACACAGGGAAATTCACCCCTCCACTTT. As protein: CASSPGTQGNSPLHF. The chain carries TRBV5-1 and TRBJ1-6, with TRBD1 as a possible D gene (6 bases). Germline CDR1 is SGHRS and CDR2 is YFSETQ. The CDR3 has 15 residues. The V end was cut by 4 bases, the J end by 7 bases, with 15 bases between.

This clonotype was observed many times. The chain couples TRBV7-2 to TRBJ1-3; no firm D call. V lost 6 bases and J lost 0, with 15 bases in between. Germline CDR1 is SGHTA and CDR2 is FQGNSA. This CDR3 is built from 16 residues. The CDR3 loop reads CASSFGAASSGNTIYF. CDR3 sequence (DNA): TGTGCCAGCAGTTTCGGTGCAGCCAGCTCTGGAAACACCATATATTTT.

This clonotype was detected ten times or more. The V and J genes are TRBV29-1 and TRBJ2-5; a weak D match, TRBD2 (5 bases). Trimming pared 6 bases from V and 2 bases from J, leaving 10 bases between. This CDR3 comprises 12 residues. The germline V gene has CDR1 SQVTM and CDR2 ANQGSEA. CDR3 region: CSVRTFQETQYF. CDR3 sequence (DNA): TGCAGCGTGCGGACTTTTCAAGAGACCCAGTACTTC.

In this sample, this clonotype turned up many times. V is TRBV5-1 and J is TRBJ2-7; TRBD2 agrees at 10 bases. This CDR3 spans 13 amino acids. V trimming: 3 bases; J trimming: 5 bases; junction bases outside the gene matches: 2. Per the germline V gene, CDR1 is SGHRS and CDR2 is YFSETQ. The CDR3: CASSWTSGDEQYF. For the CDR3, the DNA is TGCGCCAGCAGCTGGACTAGCGGAGACGAGCAGTACTTC.